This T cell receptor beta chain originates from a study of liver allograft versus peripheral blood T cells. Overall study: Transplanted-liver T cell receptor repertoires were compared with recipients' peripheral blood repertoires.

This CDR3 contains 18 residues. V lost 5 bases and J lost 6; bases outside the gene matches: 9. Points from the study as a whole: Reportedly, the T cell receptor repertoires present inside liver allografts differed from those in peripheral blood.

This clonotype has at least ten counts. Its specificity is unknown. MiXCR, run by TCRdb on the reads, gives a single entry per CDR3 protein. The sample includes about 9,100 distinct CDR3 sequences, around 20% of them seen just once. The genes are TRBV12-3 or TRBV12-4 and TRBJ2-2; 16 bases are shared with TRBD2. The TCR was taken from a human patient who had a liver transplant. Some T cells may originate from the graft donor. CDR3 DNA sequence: TGTGCCAGCAGTGCCTCCGGGACTAGCGGGAGGGGTCCCGGGGAGCTGTTTTTT. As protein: CASSASGTSGRGPGELFF.